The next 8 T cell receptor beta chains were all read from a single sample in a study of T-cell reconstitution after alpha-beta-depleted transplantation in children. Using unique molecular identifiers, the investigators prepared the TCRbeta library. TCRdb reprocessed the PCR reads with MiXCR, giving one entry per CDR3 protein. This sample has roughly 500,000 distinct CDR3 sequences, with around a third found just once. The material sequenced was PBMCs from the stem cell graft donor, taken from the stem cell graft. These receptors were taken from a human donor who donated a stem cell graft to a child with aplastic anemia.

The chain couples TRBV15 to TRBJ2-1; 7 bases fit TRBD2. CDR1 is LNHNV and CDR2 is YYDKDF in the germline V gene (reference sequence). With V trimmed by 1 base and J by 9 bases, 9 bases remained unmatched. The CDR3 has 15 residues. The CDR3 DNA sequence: TGTGCCACCAGCAGAGTGGAAATAGCGGGTACTGAGCAGTTCTTC. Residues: CATSRVEIAGTEQFF.

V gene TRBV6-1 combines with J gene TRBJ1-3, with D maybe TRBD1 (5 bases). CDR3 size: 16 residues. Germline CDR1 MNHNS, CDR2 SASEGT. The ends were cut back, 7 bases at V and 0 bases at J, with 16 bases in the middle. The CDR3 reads CASTLVGTSSGNTIYF. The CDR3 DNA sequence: TGTGCCAGCACTCTCGTGGGGACTTCCTCTGGAAACACCATATATTTT.

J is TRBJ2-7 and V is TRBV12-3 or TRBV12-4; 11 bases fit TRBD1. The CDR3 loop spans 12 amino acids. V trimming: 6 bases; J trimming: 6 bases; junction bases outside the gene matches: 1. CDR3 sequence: CASSGTGGEQYF. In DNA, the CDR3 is TGTGCCAGCAGCGGGACAGGGGGCGAGCAGTACTTC.

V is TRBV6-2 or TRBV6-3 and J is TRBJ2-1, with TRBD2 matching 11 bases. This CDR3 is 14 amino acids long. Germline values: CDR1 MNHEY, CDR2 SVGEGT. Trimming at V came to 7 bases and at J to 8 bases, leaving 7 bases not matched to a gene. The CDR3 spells CASTNSGRVYEQFF. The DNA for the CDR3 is TGTGCCAGCACTAATAGCGGGAGGGTATATGAGCAGTTCTTC.

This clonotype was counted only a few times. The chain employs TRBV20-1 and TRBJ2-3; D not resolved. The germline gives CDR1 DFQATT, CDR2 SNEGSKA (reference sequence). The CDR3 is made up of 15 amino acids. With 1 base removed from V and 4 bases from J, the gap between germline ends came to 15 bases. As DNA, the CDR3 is TGCAGTGCTAGAGGAATAAGGGTACGGTCAGATACGCAGTATTTT. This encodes CSARGIRVRSDTQYF.

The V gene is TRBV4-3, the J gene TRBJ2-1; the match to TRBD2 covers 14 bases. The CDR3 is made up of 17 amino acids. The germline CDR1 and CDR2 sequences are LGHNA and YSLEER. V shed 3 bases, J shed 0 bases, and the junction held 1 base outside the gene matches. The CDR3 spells CASSQGTSGSSYNEQFF. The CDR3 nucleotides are TGCGCCAGCAGCCAGGGGACTAGCGGGAGCTCCTACAATGAGCAGTTCTTC.

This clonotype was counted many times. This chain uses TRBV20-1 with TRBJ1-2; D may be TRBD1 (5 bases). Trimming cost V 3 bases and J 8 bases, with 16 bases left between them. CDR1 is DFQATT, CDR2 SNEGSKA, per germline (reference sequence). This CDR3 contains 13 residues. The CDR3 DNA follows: TGCAGTGCTAGCCTTCGACAGCTGGGGGGCTACACCTTC. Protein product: CSASLRQLGGYTF.

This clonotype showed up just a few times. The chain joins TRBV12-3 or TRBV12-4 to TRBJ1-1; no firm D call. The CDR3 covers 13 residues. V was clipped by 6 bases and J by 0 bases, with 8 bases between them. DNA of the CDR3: TGTGCCAGCAGACCGTCTATGAACACTGAAGCTTTCTTT. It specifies CASRPSMNTEAFF.